Described below is a single T cell receptor beta chain sequence and its context. Its specific antigen is unknown. No base-level quality is on record; no much larger clone is a single base apart. This specimen belongs to a study of blood T cell repertoires in COVID-19 (dated by TCRdb to about 2020). Study-wide context: Samples from collaborators originated in the United States, Italy and Spain and spanned both the acute and convalescent phases of COVID-19. The prospective study material was composed of cDNA or gDNA derived from T cells, B-cell-depleted T cells, or PBMCs. The dataset comprised deeply sampled blood TCRbeta repertoires from subjects exposed to, actively infected with, or recovered from COVID-19. A freely available public database, intended as a resource for researchers studying the immune response to SARS-CoV-2, is where the repertoires were released. The samples were drawn from the first 160 participants of the ongoing ImmuneRACE study and from 950 to 1,500 subjects provided by 6 global collaborators. Nearly every sample came with metadata listing a de-identified subject ID, COVID-19 status, age in years and sex. Where HLA class I and class II types were available, the types were taken from metadata supplied by the sample provider, not from assay-based typing. Findings and caveats that apply to the study as a whole: The quantity of clinical and demographic metadata differed by source and by participant and was supplied without curation.

Each collaborating institution followed its own protocols to collect whole blood in K2EDTA tubes. For TCRbeta analysis, collaborators shipped samples as frozen whole blood, isolated PBMCs, or DNA extracted from either of those sample types. TCRbeta CDR3 regions were amplified from genomic DNA using the immunoSEQ Assay, a bias-controlled multiplex PCR. Concerning the study's data processing: Within the assay, amplification of reference gene primers was used to estimate how many nucleated cells each sample contained. To quantify the absolute abundance of each unique TCRbeta CDR3 rearrangement, sequence reads were collapsed and filtered. For each sample, productive Simpson clonality was calculated by taking the square root of Simpson's diversity index across productive rearrangements. TCRdb provides this immuneACCESS table in a form limited to in-frame rearrangements. Some clones are lacking; in checked studies, under half of them reflect an unresolved V gene, and why the rest are absent is not known. V and J calls and clone size are those listed in that table; D and trimming were worked out from the DNA. A total of approximately 94,000 clones appear in this sample, about 90% of them only once. Clones ranked in the top ten supply roughly 4.7% of the sample.

In the germline V gene (reference sequence), CDR1 corresponds to LNHDA and CDR2 to SQIVND. There are 14 amino acids in the CDR3, from cysteine to phenylalanine inclusive. Only the CDR3 DNA is retained, 42 bases long and in frame from the first base. Unmatched junction bases come to 3, with V trimmed by 9 bases and J by 0 bases. The chain is encoded by TRBV19 joined to TRBJ2-1, and 9 junction bases match TRBD1. The receptor was isolated from a human donor in a cohort sampled during active COVID-19. Sequenced: peripheral blood. The DNA is TGTGCCAGACAGGGGGCCTTCTCCTACAATGAGCAGTTCTTC. This encodes CARQGAFSYNEQFF.